A single TCR beta chain is shown here with its context. This sample stems from a study of blood T cell repertoires in COVID-19. In the study overall: Nucleic acid was either cDNA or gDNA, and it came from T cells, B-cell-depleted T cells, or PBMCs.

This CDR3 comprises 15 residues. Germline V lookup: CDR1 SGHTS, CDR2 YDEGEE. Trimming took off 4 bases at V and 4 bases at J, with 15 bases between the two ends. Source study methods: Amplification of reference gene primers was used by the study to estimate nucleated cell counts. Clones were read by immunoSEQ multiplex PCR, and TCRdb kept only the in-frame ones, dropping some. The DNA was the basis for D and trimming; V, J and clone size are from that table. Of 65,000 to 100,000 clones in the sample, around 88% were seen once. This receptor was taken from a woman of 80 years or more with acute or convalescent COVID-19. The sample comprised peripheral blood. The chain employs TRBV5-8 and TRBJ2-1, with D maybe TRBD2 (5 bases). CDR3 DNA sequence: TGTGCCAGCAGCCGGACCGACACTAGGTACAATGAGCAGTTCTTC. Translating it yields CASSRTDTRYNEQFF.